Listed below are T cell receptor beta chains from one sample, sequenced in a study of PD-1 blockade in mismatch repair-deficient tumors. Generated by immunoSEQ multiplex PCR, the TCRdb table keeps only in-frame clones and is missing some. The table lists 77,000 or so clones, roughly 80% of them singletons. The sequencing used peripheral blood, collected 44 weeks after starting pembrolizumab. All receptors derive from an adult with mismatch repair-deficient cancer. The CDR3 runs from the conserved cysteine through the conserved F or W. Each record gives: J gene, V gene, D gene, clone size, CDR3 length, CDR3 protein, CDR3 DNA. D genes are given only for firm matches. Rows give clone size only sometimes, using once, few, many, or a class for an expanded clone.

>TRBJ2-3|TRBV28|TRBD2|-|16
CASSVSGRAGTDTQYF
TGTGCCAGCAGTGTTAGCGGGAGGGCCGGCACAGATACGCAGTATTTT
>TRBJ2-7|TRBV30|-|few|13
CAWSVDTSYEQYF
TGTGCCTGGAGTGTGGACACGAGCTACGAGCAGTACTTC
>TRBJ2-5|TRBV9|-|-|14
CASSVGAGQETQYF
TGTGCCAGCAGCGTAGGGGCAGGACAAGAGACCCAGTACTTC
>TRBJ1-2|TRBV5-4|TRBD1|medium-sized|14
CASSSGTGYYGYTF
TGTGCCAGCAGCTCCGGGACAGGGTACTATGGCTACACCTTC
>TRBJ1-2|TRBV6-5|TRBD1|-|13
CASSNRDREGYTF
TGTGCCAGCAGTAACCGGGACAGAGAGGGCTACACCTTC
>TRBJ2-2|TRBV30|TRBD2|-|16
CAWSTGTSGIFGELFF
TGTGCCTGGAGTACCGGGACTAGCGGGATTTTCGGGGAGCTGTTTTTT
>TRBJ2-1|TRBV11-3|-|-|15
CASSESGLYKDEQFF
TGTGCCAGCAGCGAAAGCGGACTCTACAAGGATGAGCAGTTCTTC
>TRBJ1-4|TRBV6-1|-|medium-sized|11
CASTEQEKLFF
TGTGCCAGCACCGAACAGGAAAAACTGTTTTTT
>TRBJ2-2|TRBV5-4|TRBD1|-|16
CASSLVGGAVTGELFF
TGTGCCAGCAGCTTGGTAGGGGGCGCAGTCACCGGGGAGCTGTTTTTT
>TRBJ2-1|TRBV6-1|TRBD2|-|19
CASSEAPSGVVRSHNEQFF
TGTGCCAGCAGTGAAGCGCCTAGCGGGGTGGTACGGTCGCACAATGAGCAGTTCTTC
>TRBJ2-7|TRBV5-1|TRBD2|-|16
CASSLRTTSHGYEQYF
TGCGCCAGCAGCTTGAGGACGACTAGCCACGGCTACGAGCAGTACTTC
>TRBJ1-1|TRBV9|-|-|14
CASSPSGTFTEAFF
TGTGCCAGCAGCCCTTCGGGGACTTTCACTGAAGCTTTCTTT
>TRBJ2-5|TRBV7-9|-|once|11
CASSSDSPQYF
TGTGCCAGCAGCTCGGACTCGCCTCAGTACTTC
>TRBJ1-3|TRBV5-1|-|few|15
CASSLRDLREGTIYF
TGCGCCAGCAGCTTGCGGGACCTTCGTGAAGGCACCATATATTTT
>TRBJ2-1|TRBV19|TRBD2|-|16
CASSIPLAGYYNEQFF
TGTGCCAGTAGTATTCCCCTAGCGGGATACTACAATGAGCAGTTCTTC
>TRBJ2-5|TRBV11-2|-|-|16
CASSLAGPSPQETQYF
TGTGCCAGCAGCTTAGCGGGGCCTAGCCCCCAAGAGACCCAGTACTTC
>TRBJ2-3|TRBV9|-|-|17
CASSVEGLGGSKNTQYF
TGTGCCAGCAGCGTAGAAGGTTTAGGGGGGAGTAAGAATACGCAGTATTTT
>TRBJ2-1|TRBV4-1|TRBD2|-|18
CASSQGGLAGGFRDEQFF
TGCGCCAGCAGCCAAGGCGGACTAGCGGGAGGCTTTAGGGATGAGCAGTTCTTC
>TRBJ2-7|TRBV5-1|TRBD1|-|15
CASSLVLGQAGEQYF
TGCGCCAGCAGCTTGGTTTTGGGACAGGCTGGAGAGCAGTACTTC
>TRBJ1-5|TRBV28|TRBD1|-|15
CASRPRDRVVQPQHF
TGTGCCAGCAGACCCCGGGACAGGGTGGTTCAGCCCCAGCATTTT
>TRBJ2-7|TRBV4-1|TRBD1|-|14
CASASGGRDYEQYF
TGCGCCAGCGCTTCAGGGGGACGTGACTACGAGCAGTACTTC
>TRBJ1-1|TRBV6-5|-|-|15
CASSREGEMNTEAFF
TGTGCCAGCAGCAGAGAGGGAGAAATGAACACTGAAGCTTTCTTT